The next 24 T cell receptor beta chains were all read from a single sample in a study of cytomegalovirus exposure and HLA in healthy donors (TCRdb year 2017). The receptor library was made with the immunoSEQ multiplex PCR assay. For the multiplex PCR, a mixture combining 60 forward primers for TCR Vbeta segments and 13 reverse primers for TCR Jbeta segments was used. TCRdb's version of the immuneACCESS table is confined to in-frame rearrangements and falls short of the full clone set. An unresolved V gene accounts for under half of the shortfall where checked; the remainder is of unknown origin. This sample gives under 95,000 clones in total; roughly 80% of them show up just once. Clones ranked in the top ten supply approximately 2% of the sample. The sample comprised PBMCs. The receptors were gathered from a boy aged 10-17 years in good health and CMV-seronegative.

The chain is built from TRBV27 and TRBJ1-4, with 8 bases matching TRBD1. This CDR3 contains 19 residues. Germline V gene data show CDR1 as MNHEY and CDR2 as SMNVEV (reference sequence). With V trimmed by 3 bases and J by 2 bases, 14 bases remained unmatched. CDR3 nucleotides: TGTGCCAGCAGTTTCCTCCGGACAGGGAATGACCGGACTAATGAAAAACTGTTTTTT. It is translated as CASSFLRTGNDRTNEKLFF.

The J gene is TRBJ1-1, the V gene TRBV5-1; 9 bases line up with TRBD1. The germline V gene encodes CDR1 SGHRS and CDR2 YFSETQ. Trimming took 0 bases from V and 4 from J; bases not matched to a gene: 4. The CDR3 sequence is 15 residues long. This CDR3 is CASSLVQQGATEAFF. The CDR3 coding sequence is TGCGCCAGCAGCTTGGTGCAACAGGGGGCCACTGAAGCTTTCTTT.

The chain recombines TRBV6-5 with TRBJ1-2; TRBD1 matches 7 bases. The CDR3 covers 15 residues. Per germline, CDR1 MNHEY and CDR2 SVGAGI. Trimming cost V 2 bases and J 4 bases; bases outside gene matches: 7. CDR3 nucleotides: TGTGCCAGCAGTTACCGGACAGGCTATACCTATGGCTACACCTTC. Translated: CASSYRTGYTYGYTF.

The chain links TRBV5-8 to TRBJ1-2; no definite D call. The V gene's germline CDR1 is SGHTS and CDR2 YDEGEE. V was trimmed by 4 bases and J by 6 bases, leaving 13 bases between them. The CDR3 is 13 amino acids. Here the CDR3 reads CASSRGFSDGYTF. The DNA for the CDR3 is TGTGCCAGCAGCCGCGGGTTCAGCGATGGCTACACCTTC.

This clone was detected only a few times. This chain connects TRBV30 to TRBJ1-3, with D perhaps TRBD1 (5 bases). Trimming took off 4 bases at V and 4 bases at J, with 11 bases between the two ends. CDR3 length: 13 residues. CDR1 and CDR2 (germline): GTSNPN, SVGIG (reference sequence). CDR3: CAWNPGSGNTIYF. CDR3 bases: TGTGCCTGGAACCCAGGGTCGGGAAACACCATATATTTT.

This chain's CDR3 is CASSGLLLGGEQFF. The CDR3 bases are TGTGCCAGCAGTGGACTGCTGCTCGGAGGTGAGCAGTTCTTC. V is TRBV11-3 and J is TRBJ2-1; D might be TRBD2 (5 bases). The germline V gene encodes CDR1 SGHNT and CDR2 YENEEA. V was pared by 6 bases and J by 9 bases, with 18 bases between. The CDR3 contains 14 residues.

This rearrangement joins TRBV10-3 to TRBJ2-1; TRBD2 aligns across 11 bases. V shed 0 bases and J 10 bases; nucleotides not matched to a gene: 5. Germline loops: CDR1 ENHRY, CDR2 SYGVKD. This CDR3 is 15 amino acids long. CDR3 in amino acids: CAISESTSGAAEQFF. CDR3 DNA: TGTGCCATCAGTGAGTCGACTAGCGGGGCCGCCGAGCAGTTCTTC.

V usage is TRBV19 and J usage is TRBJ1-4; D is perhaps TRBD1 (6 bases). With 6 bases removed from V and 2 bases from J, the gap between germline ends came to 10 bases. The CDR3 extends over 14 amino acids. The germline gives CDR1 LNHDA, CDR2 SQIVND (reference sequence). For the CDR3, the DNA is TGTGCCAGTAGCCTGCAGGGGACTAATGAAAAACTGTTTTTT. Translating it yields CASSLQGTNEKLFF.

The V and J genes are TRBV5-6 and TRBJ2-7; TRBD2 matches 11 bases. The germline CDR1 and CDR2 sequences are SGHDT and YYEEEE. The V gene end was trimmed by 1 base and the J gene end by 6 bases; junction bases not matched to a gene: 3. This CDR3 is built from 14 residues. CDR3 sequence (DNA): TGTGCCAGCAGCTTGAGGGGACTAGCGGCCGAGCAGTACTTC. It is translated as CASSLRGLAAEQYF.

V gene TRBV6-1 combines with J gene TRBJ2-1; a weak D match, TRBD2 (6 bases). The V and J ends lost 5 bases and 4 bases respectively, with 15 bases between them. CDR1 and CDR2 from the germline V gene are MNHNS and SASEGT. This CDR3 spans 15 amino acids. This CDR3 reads CASSLSAGLYNEQFF. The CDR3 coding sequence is TGTGCCAGCAGTCTTTCAGCGGGCTTATACAATGAGCAGTTCTTC.

Here the CDR3 reads CAWSRNPGGWETQYF. In DNA form, the CDR3 reads TGTGCCTGGAGTCGTAACCCAGGGGGCTGGGAGACCCAGTACTTC. The gene calls are TRBV30 and TRBJ2-5, with TRBD1 matching 8 bases. Germline CDR1 is GTSNPN and CDR2 is SVGIG (reference sequence). V trimming: 2 bases; J trimming: 5 bases; junction bases outside the gene matches: 10. The CDR3 totals 15 residues.

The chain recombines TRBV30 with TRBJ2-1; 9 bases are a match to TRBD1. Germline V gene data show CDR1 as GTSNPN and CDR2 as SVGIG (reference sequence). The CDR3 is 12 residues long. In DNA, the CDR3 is TGTGCTTTCGGGACAGGGATTAATGAGCAGTTCTTC. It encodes CAFGTGINEQFF.

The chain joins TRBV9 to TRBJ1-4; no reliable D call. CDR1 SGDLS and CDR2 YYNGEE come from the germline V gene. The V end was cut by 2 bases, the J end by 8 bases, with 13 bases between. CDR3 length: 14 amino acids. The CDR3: CASSVGGRGEKLFF. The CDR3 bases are TGTGCCAGCAGCGTCGGAGGGAGAGGCGAAAAACTGTTTTTT.

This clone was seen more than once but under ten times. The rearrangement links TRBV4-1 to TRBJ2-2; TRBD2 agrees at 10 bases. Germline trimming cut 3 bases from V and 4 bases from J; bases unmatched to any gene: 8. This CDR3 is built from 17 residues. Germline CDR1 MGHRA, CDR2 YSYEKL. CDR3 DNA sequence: TGCGCCAGCAGCCAGTCAATAGCGGGAGGCCGCACCGGGGAGCTGTTTTTT. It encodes CASSQSIAGGRTGELFF.

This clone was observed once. CDR3 DNA sequence: TGTGCCAGCAGTTTGCCAGAAAGAGGTGAAGCTTTCTTT. Its translation is CASSLPERGEAFF. V usage is TRBV27 and J usage is TRBJ1-1; D gene unclear. The germline V gene has CDR1 MNHEY and CDR2 SMNVEV (reference sequence). Trimming removed 3 bases from V and 7 bases from J, with 12 bases in between. CDR3 length: 13 residues.

CDR3 amino acids: CASSFSLHSYEQYF. The CDR3 coding sequence is TGTGCCAGCAGTTTCAGTCTGCACTCCTACGAGCAGTACTTC. This chain joins TRBV27 and TRBJ2-7; D is undetermined. The germline V gene encodes CDR1 MNHEY and CDR2 SMNVEV (reference sequence). V lost 3 bases and J lost 0, with 9 bases in between. The length of the CDR3 is 14 residues.

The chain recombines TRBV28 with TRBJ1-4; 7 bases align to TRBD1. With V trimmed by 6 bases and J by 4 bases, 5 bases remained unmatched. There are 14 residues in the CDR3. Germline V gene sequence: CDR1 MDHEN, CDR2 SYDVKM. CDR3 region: CASRTGQSNEKLFF. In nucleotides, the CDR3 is TGTGCCAGCAGGACGGGACAGAGTAATGAAAAACTGTTTTTT.

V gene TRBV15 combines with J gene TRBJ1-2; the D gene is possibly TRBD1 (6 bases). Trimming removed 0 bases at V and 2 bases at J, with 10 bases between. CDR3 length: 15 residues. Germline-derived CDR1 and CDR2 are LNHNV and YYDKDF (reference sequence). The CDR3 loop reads CATSREVGQNYGYTF. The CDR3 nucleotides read TGTGCCACCAGCAGAGAGGTAGGACAGAACTATGGCTACACCTTC.

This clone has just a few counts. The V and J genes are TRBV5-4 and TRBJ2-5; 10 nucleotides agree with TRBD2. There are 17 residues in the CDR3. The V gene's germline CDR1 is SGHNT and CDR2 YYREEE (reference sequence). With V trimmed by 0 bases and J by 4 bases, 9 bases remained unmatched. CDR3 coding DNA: TGTGCCAGCAGCTTGGCCGGATCTAGCGGGAGTAGAGAGACCCAGTACTTC. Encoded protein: CASSLAGSSGSRETQYF.

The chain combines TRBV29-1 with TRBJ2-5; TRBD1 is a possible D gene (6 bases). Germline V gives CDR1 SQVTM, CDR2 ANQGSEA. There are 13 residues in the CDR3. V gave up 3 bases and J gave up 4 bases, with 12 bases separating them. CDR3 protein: CSVEGQGSETQYF. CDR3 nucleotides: TGCAGCGTTGAGGGTCAGGGGTCAGAGACCCAGTACTTC.

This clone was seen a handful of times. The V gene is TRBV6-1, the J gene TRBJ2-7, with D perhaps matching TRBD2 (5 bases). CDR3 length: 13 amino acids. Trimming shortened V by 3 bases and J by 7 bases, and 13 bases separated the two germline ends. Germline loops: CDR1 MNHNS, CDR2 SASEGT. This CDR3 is CASSEDQEREQYF. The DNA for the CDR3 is TGTGCCAGCAGTGAGGATCAGGAGCGGGAGCAGTACTTC.

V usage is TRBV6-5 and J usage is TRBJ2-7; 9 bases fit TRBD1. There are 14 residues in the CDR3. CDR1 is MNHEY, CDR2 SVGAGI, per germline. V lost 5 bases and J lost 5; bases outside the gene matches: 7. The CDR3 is CASSRTGEANEQYF. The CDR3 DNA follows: TGTGCCAGCAGTAGGACAGGGGAGGCTAACGAGCAGTACTTC.

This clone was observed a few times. CDR3: CASSAGGNEQFF. The CDR3 coding sequence is TGTGCCAGCAGTGCAGGGGGCAATGAGCAGTTCTTC. J is TRBJ2-1 and V is TRBV6-1; 7 nucleotides agree with TRBD1. From germline, CDR1 is MNHNS and CDR2 SASEGT. The trim removed 4 bases at V and 6 bases at J, leaving 0 bases unmatched. The CDR3 is 12 amino acids.

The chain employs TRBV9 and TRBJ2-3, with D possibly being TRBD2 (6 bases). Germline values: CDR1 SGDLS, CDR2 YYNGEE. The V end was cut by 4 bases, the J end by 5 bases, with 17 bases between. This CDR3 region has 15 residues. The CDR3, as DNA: TGTGCCAGCAGCCCATGGGAGGTCCAGAGAGATACGCAGTATTTT. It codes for CASSPWEVQRDTQYF.